This record looks at one T cell receptor beta chain sequence and its context. Its specificity is not known. This specimen includes other DNA sequences encoding the same CDR3. Donors were Caucasian adults residing in Nashville, Tennessee, USA. Naive CD45RA+ and memory CD45RA-negative subsets were split from CD4+ cells. This entry is derived from a study of shared clonotypes between healthy human individuals. Replicate sorted-subset PCRs were loaded with about 0.2 ug DNA, about 30,000 T cell genomes. TCRdb's copy holds only in-frame clones and misses some; the assay was immunoSEQ multiplex PCR. This sample has about 2 million clones, with 90% to 95% found just once. Study-level findings and limits: In general, naive subsets displayed greater estimated richness than memory subsets did.

Trimming took 0 bases from V and 2 from J, leaving 8 bases between them. CDR1 is MGHRA, CDR2 YSYEKL, per germline. This CDR3 spans 14 amino acids. Sequences were obtained from naive CD4+ T cells sorted from blood. Subset reported: CD45RA+ positively selected. The receptor was derived from a man aged 18 to 35 in good health. The gene calls are TRBV4-1 and TRBJ2-7, with D perhaps matching TRBD1 (6 bases). Here the CDR3 reads CASSQDRGPYEQYF. The CDR3 DNA follows: TGCGCCAGCAGCCAAGACAGGGGACCCTACGAGCAGTACTTC.